Shown below are 29 T cell receptor beta chains from a single sample sequenced in a study of shared clonotypes between healthy human individuals. Measured with immunoSEQ multiplex PCR; TCRdb has only the in-frame clones, and not every one. The sample yields about 1.5 million clones, approximately 98% seen once. The sequenced material came from naive CD4+ T cells sorted from blood. The sample's subset: CD45RA+ positively selected. Receptor source: a young man in good health.

This chain connects TRBV6-5 to TRBJ2-1, with D tentatively TRBD1 (5 bases). Germline loops: CDR1 MNHEY, CDR2 SVGAGI. The CDR3 contains 11 residues. Trimming stripped 11 bases from V and 3 bases from J, with 8 bases between. CDR3: CASGHYNEQFF. The CDR3 nucleotides are TGTGCCTCCGGACACTACAATGAGCAGTTCTTC.

The J gene is TRBJ2-1, the V gene TRBV10-3; the match to TRBD2 covers 15 bases. Germline V gene data show CDR1 as ENHRY and CDR2 as SYGVKD. V was clipped by 3 bases and J by 4 bases; unmatched bases: 10. The length of the CDR3 is 19 residues. CDR3 region: CAISEKGLAGGNSYNEQFF. The CDR3 DNA reads as TGTGCCATCAGTGAAAAGGGACTAGCGGGAGGAAATTCTTACAATGAGCAGTTCTTC.

The rearrangement joins TRBV6-5 to TRBJ2-1, with TRBD2 identical over 7 bases. The CDR3 totals 15 residues. V dropped 6 bases and J dropped 7; count of bases not matched to a gene: 12. CDR1 and CDR2 from the germline V gene are MNHEY and SVGAGI. The DNA for the CDR3 is TGTGCCAGCAGCCGTCGGGGCGGGAGAGCGAATGAGCAGTTCTTC. Residues: CASSRRGGRANEQFF.

The rearrangement joins TRBV5-1 to TRBJ1-3; D is unclear. CDR3 size: 17 residues. V shed 5 bases and J shed 0 bases, with 18 bases lying between them. Germline loops: CDR1 SGHRS, CDR2 YFSETQ. Here the CDR3 reads CASSTTRRDNSGNTIYF. CDR3 sequence (DNA): TGCGCCAGCAGTACGACACGGCGGGATAACTCTGGAAACACCATATATTTT.

The chain carries TRBV28 and TRBJ2-7; no clear D gene. Trimming removed 4 bases from V and 7 bases from J, with 14 bases in between. This CDR3 spans 13 amino acids. CDR1 and CDR2 (germline): MDHEN, SYDVKM. The CDR3 loop reads CASSYPATLEQYF. CDR3 nucleotide sequence: TGTGCCAGCAGTTATCCCGCCACCCTGGAGCAGTACTTC. Full variable domain (missing parts from reference TRBV28 and TRBJ2-7): DVKVTQSSRYLVKRTGEKVFLECVQDMDHENMFWYRQDPGLGLRLIYFSYDVKMKEKGDIPEGYSVSREKKERFSLILESASTNQTSMYLCASSYPATLEQYFGPGTRLTVT.

In the case of this clone: A junction boundary mismatches the germline segment, possibly from a read error. V and J are TRBV7-2 and TRBJ2-5; the D call may be TRBD1 or TRBD2 (5 bases each). The CDR3 has 12 amino acids. Per germline, CDR1 SGHTA and CDR2 FQGNSA. CDR3 bases: TGTGCCAGCAGCCCCGTCGGCAGGGAGAAACACTTC. This translates into CASSPVGREKHF.

The DNA of the CDR3 is TGTGCCAGCAGCGTAGTAGGCTACACAGATACGCAGTATTTT. Protein: CASSVVGYTDTQYF. The J gene is TRBJ2-3, the V gene TRBV9; D not resolved. V was pared by 0 bases and J by 2 bases, with 7 bases between. This CDR3 has 14 residues. Germline lookup yields CDR1 SGDLS and CDR2 YYNGEE.

The CDR3 reads CSASRGTGQYF. CDR3 coding DNA: TGCAGTGCTAGTAGGGGTACAGGGCAGTACTTC. J is TRBJ2-7 and V is TRBV20-1; D may be TRBD1 (5 bases). CDR1 is DFQATT and CDR2 is SNEGSKA in the germline V gene (reference sequence). Deletions cut 3 bases from V and 9 bases from J, with 12 bases between. The CDR3 runs 11 residues.

CDR3 residues: CASSRDRANYEQYF. The CDR3 nucleotides are TGTGCCAGCAGTCGGGACAGGGCCAACTACGAGCAGTACTTC. This chain connects TRBV27 to TRBJ2-7, with 9 positions matching TRBD1. Germline CDR1 MNHEY, CDR2 SMNVEV (reference sequence). The CDR3 is 14 residues long. Trimming at V came to 5 bases and at J to 3 bases, leaving 5 bases not matched to a gene.

The chain joins TRBV7-3 to TRBJ2-1; D possibly corresponds to TRBD2 (5 bases). Trimming removed 5 bases at V and 4 bases at J, with 15 bases between. From germline, CDR1 is SGHTA and CDR2 FQGTGA. This CDR3 is built from 15 residues. The CDR3 bases are TGTGCCAGCAGCCGGGTGGGCGGCGGGTACAATGAGCAGTTCTTC. Its translation: CASSRVGGGYNEQFF.

This chain links TRBV5-1 with TRBJ2-7, with D unclear. CDR1 SGHRS and CDR2 YFSETQ come from the germline V gene. The CDR3 consists of 14 residues. V lost 5 bases, J lost 0 bases, and 12 bases lay in between. The chain's CDR3 is CASSPGLSSYEQYF. In DNA form, the CDR3 reads TGCGCCAGCAGTCCGGGCCTTAGCTCCTACGAGCAGTACTTC.

The chain combines TRBV29-1 with TRBJ2-5, with 7 positions matching TRBD1. CDR1 SQVTM and CDR2 ANQGSEA come from the germline V gene. Germline trimming cut 4 bases from V and 0 bases from J; bases unmatched to any gene: 5. The CDR3 extends over 14 amino acids. DNA of the CDR3: TGCAGCGTTGTGAGGGGGCAGAACCAAGAGACCCAGTACTTC. Its protein product is CSVVRGQNQETQYF.

Points on this clone: Other DNA sequences in the same sample also yield this CDR3. This rearrangement joins TRBV10-2 to TRBJ1-1; the match to TRBD1 covers 7 bases. Per the germline V gene, CDR1 is WSHSY and CDR2 is SAAADI. V lost 8 bases and J lost 4; bases outside the gene matches: 1. The CDR3 runs to 11 residues. The CDR3 reads CASSGGTEAFF. The DNA for the CDR3 is TGCGCCAGCTCAGGGGGCACTGAAGCTTTCTTT.

This chain uses TRBV18 with TRBJ1-3, with D unresolved. The V and J ends lost 5 bases and 0 bases respectively, with 14 bases between them. The CDR3 sequence is 16 residues long. Germline assignment: CDR1 KGHSH and CDR2 LQKENI. The CDR3: CASSTPSGGSGNTIYF. For the CDR3, the DNA is TGTGCCAGCTCAACCCCATCGGGAGGCTCTGGAAACACCATATATTTT.

The chain couples TRBV29-1 to TRBJ2-7, with TRBD2 matching over 10 bases. Germline trimming cut 4 bases from V and 4 bases from J; bases unmatched to any gene: 7. There are 14 residues in the CDR3. The germline V gene has CDR1 SQVTM and CDR2 ANQGSEA. The CDR3 reads CSVGRGAGGYEQYF. As DNA, the CDR3 is TGCAGCGTTGGACGAGGAGCGGGAGGGTACGAGCAGTACTTC.

This chain joins TRBV7-7 and TRBJ2-3; 8 nucleotides match TRBD2. Germline loops: CDR1 SSHAT, CDR2 FNYEAQ (reference sequence). Trimming took 5 bases from V and 4 from J; bases not matched to a gene: 11. The CDR3 totals 16 residues. CDR3 in DNA: TGTGCCAGCAGCAAATACAGCGGGAGTGATGCAGATACGCAGTATTTT. Translation: CASSKYSGSDADTQYF.

CDR3 protein: CAWGDSSYNEQFF. The CDR3 bases are TGTGCCTGGGGGGATAGCTCCTACAATGAGCAGTTCTTC. The chain has TRBV30 and TRBJ2-1; no reliable D call. Germline loops: CDR1 GTSNPN, CDR2 SVGIG (reference sequence). CDR3 length: 13 residues. Trimming cost V 5 bases and J 0 bases, with 8 bases left between them.

The rearrangement joins TRBV28 to TRBJ1-4; no firm D call. Germline-derived CDR1 and CDR2 are MDHEN and SYDVKM. The CDR3 is made up of 16 amino acids. Trimming stripped 6 bases from V and 7 bases from J, with 21 bases between. The CDR3 DNA reads as TGTGCCAGCAGCCCACCCCGCCCGGGCACGGGTGAAAAACTGTTTTTT. Its translation is CASSPPRPGTGEKLFF.

The chain couples TRBV11-2 to TRBJ2-3; 11 bases are a match to TRBD2. The V gene's germline CDR1 is SGHAT and CDR2 FQNNGV. V gave up 2 bases and J gave up 5 bases; unmatched junction bases: 15. The CDR3 contains 19 residues. CDR3 sequence reads: CASSLTPGISGRAIDTQYF. CDR3 DNA: TGTGCCAGCAGCTTAACCCCCGGGATTAGCGGGAGGGCCATAGATACGCAGTATTTT. The whole variable domain, remainder taken from reference TRBV11-2 and TRBJ2-3, is EAGVAQSPRYKIIEKRQSVAFWCNPISGHATLYWYQQILGQGPKLLIQFQNNGVVDDSQLPKDRFSAERLKGVDSTLKIQPAKLEDSAVYLCASSLTPGISGRAIDTQYFGPGTRLTVL.

This chain joins TRBV6-6 and TRBJ1-3, with D perhaps matching TRBD1 (5 bases). V was pared by 2 bases and J by 1 base, with 12 bases between. Germline loops: CDR1 MNHNY, CDR2 SVGAGI (reference sequence). CDR3 length: 16 amino acids. The CDR3 DNA reads TGTGCCAGCAGTTACGCCCCCAGGGATTCTGGAAACACCATATATTTT. It yields the protein CASSYAPRDSGNTIYF.

For this clone: Other nucleotide sequences from this sample produce the same CDR3. The chain carries TRBV2 and TRBJ2-5; D is unresolved. V lost 5 bases and J 1 base, leaving 2 bases between the germline ends. In germline, CDR1 is SNHLY, CDR2 FYNNEI. The CDR3 has 11 residues. CDR3 protein: CASSTQETQYF. The DNA for the CDR3 is TGTGCCAGCAGTACCCAAGAGACCCAGTACTTC.

This clone was seen once. This chain uses TRBV2 with TRBJ2-7; no definite D call. Germline V gene sequence: CDR1 SNHLY, CDR2 FYNNEI. With 1 base removed from V and 5 bases from J, the gap between germline ends came to 21 bases. The CDR3 extends over 17 amino acids. The CDR3, as DNA: TGTGCCAGCAGTGAAGAAGGGTGGCAGACCTTTCCCCACGAGCAGTACTTC. The encoded protein is CASSEEGWQTFPHEQYF.

In its sample, this clone was seen once. This chain's CDR3 is CASSHGLAGVGELFF. The DNA for the CDR3 is TGTGCCAGCAGTCATGGACTAGCGGGAGTTGGGGAGCTGTTTTTT. V and J are TRBV7-9 and TRBJ2-2, with 13 nucleotides matching TRBD2. Losses at the gene ends were 6 bases for V and 8 bases for J; bases not matched to a gene: 6. The CDR3 consists of 15 residues. Germline-derived CDR1 and CDR2 are SEHNR and FQNEAQ (reference sequence).

In the case of this clone: Different DNA sequences within this sample yield the same CDR3. The genes are TRBV28 and TRBJ2-1, with unresolved D. Trimming shortened V by 1 base and J by 9 bases, and 7 bases separated the two germline ends. The germline CDR1 and CDR2 sequences are MDHEN and SYDVKM. This CDR3 has 12 amino acids. The CDR3, as DNA: TGTGCCAGCAGTTTATCTGGACGTGAGCAGTTCTTC. It codes for CASSLSGREQFF.

The chain is built from TRBV27 and TRBJ2-3; TRBD2 might be the D (5 bases). The CDR3 is made up of 13 amino acids. Germline V gene data show CDR1 as MNHEY and CDR2 as SMNVEV (reference sequence). The V gene lost 6 bases and the J gene lost 5 bases, with 12 bases spanning the gap. DNA of the CDR3: TGTGCCAGCAGCCGCCTCGAGGGAGATACGCAGTATTTT. This codes for CASSRLEGDTQYF.

The J gene is TRBJ2-1, the V gene TRBV5-1; D ambiguous. Germline CDR1 SGHRS, CDR2 YFSETQ. The CDR3 length is 15 residues. The ends were cut back, 6 bases at V and 5 bases at J, with 18 bases in the middle. The CDR3 region has the DNA TGCGCCAGCACCCCAACCGACCCCTCTCACAATGAGCAGTTCTTC. Translating gives CASTPTDPSHNEQFF. Together with reference TRBV5-1 and TRBJ2-1, the CDR3 gives the full variable domain: KAGVTQTPRYLIKTRGQQVTLSCSPISGHRSVSWYQQTPGQGLQFLFEYFSETQRNKGNFPGRFSGRQFSNSRSEMNVSTLELGDSALYLCASTPTDPSHNEQFFGPGTRLTVL.

V gene TRBV20-1 combines with J gene TRBJ2-1, with D possibly matching TRBD1 (5 bases). The V end was cut by 5 bases, the J end by 13 bases, with 12 bases between. Germline lookup yields CDR1 DFQATT and CDR2 SNEGSKA (reference sequence). The CDR3 is made up of 10 amino acids. The CDR3: CSAGALSQFF. In DNA form, the CDR3 reads TGCAGTGCTGGGGCCCTTTCCCAGTTCTTC.

The V gene is TRBV7-8, the J gene TRBJ2-7; 8 positions match TRBD1. This CDR3 is 14 amino acids long. The germline gives CDR1 SGHVS, CDR2 FQNEAQ. V trimming: 6 bases; J trimming: 4 bases; junction bases outside the gene matches: 8. In DNA, the CDR3 is TGTGCCAGCAGACCCGACAGGGGCCGATACGAGCAGTACTTC. As protein: CASRPDRGRYEQYF. Combining the CDR3 with reference TRBV7-8 and TRBJ2-7 gives the whole variable domain GAGVSQSPRYKVAKRGQDVALRCDPISGHVSLFWYQQALGQGPEFLTYFQNEAQLDKSGLPSDRFFAERPEGSVSTLKIQRTQQEDSAVYLCASRPDRGRYEQYFGPGTRLTVT.

V and J are TRBV28 and TRBJ2-2; TRBD1 or TRBD2 may be the D gene (6 bases each). The CDR3 consists of 15 residues. V was cut by 4 bases and J by 4 bases, with 13 bases left in between. Germline lookup yields CDR1 MDHEN and CDR2 SYDVKM. Written as DNA, the CDR3 is TGTGCCAGCAGTTCAAGGACAGCGGGCACCGGGGAGCTGTTTTTT. Encoded protein: CASSSRTAGTGELFF.